These 20 T cell receptor beta chains originate from one sample sequenced in a study of T-cell reconstitution after alpha-beta-depleted transplantation in children. Unique molecular identifiers featured in how the TCRbeta library was prepared. TCRdb reprocessed the PCR reads with MiXCR, giving one entry per CDR3 protein. Of a few hundred thousand distinct CDR3 sequences detected, around 10% appear once; the ten largest clones hold around 2.5%. The input for sequencing was PBMCs from the stem cell graft donor, taken from the stem cell graft. The receptors here all came from a human donor who donated a stem cell graft to a child with acute lymphoblastic leukemia.

This chain connects TRBV10-3 to TRBJ2-3; TRBD2 aligns across 16 bases. The CDR3 runs 17 residues. Germline lookup yields CDR1 ENHRY and CDR2 SYGVKD. Trimming removed 4 bases from V and 5 bases from J; junction bases left unmatched: 6. The CDR3 DNA follows: TGTGCCATCAGTGCCACCGGGACTAGCGGGAGGGGAGATACGCAGTATTTT. Translated, it gives CAISATGTSGRGDTQYF.

This clonotype has at least ten counts. J is TRBJ2-1 and V is TRBV4-1; D gene unclear. This CDR3 comprises 12 residues. The germline CDR1 and CDR2 sequences are MGHRA and YSYEKL. V was clipped by 3 bases and J by 9 bases, with 9 bases between them. CDR3 sequence: CASSHPLGEQFF. CDR3 sequence (DNA): TGCGCCAGCAGCCATCCGTTGGGTGAGCAGTTCTTC.

This clonotype was observed at least ten times. This chain joins TRBV20-1 and TRBJ2-1, with D possibly TRBD1 on 5 matching bases. Germline CDR1 DFQATT, CDR2 SNEGSKA (reference sequence). CDR3 length: 16 residues. V was clipped by 2 bases and J by 0 bases, with 14 bases between them. CDR3 sequence reads: CSARPNRLLSYNEQFF. CDR3 coding DNA: TGCAGTGCTAGACCCAACAGGCTACTCTCCTACAATGAGCAGTTCTTC.

CDR3 nucleotides: TGCAGGGGGTACGGCCTCTCTGGGGCCAACGTCCTGACTTTC. Its protein product is CRGYGLSGANVLTF. The chain joins TRBV29-1 to TRBJ2-6; no clear D gene. There are 14 residues in the CDR3. Germline CDR1 and CDR2: SQVTM and ANQGSEA.

V gene TRBV12-3 or TRBV12-4 combines with J gene TRBJ1-1; D unclear. The CDR3 runs to 13 residues. Trimming removed 4 bases from V and 4 bases from J, with 10 bases in between. The CDR3 nucleotides are TGTGCCAGCAGTTGGGTGCTCGGCACTGAAGCTTTCTTT. It is translated as CASSWVLGTEAFF.

The rearrangement links TRBV20-1 to TRBJ2-3, with a possible D match to TRBD1 (5 bases). Germline CDR1 and CDR2: DFQATT and SNEGSKA (reference sequence). V was trimmed by 3 bases and J by 0 bases, leaving 13 bases between them. The CDR3 extends over 15 amino acids. The CDR3 region is CSASRVSGSTDTQYF. CDR3 nucleotides: TGCAGTGCTAGTCGAGTGTCAGGGAGCACAGATACGCAGTATTTT.

The V gene is TRBV19, the J gene TRBJ1-5, with unresolved D. Germline V CDR1 and CDR2: LNHDA, SQIVND (reference sequence). The CDR3 runs to 15 residues. Trimming cost V 1 base and J 0 bases, with 7 bases left between them. CDR3 in DNA: TGTGCCAGTAGTATAGGGGGTAATAGCAATCAGCCCCAGCATTTT. Translation: CASSIGGNSNQPQHF.

Ten or more counts support this clonotype. The rearrangement uses TRBV5-6 and TRBJ2-5; D is undetermined. The CDR3 contains 13 residues. Germline CDR1 SGHDT, CDR2 YYEEEE. Deletions cut 4 bases from V and 2 bases from J, with 9 bases between. Here the CDR3 DNA reads TGTGCCAGCAGCCTAACAACACAAGAGACCCAGTACTTC. Its protein is CASSLTTQETQYF.

V is TRBV27 and J is TRBJ2-3, with 7 nucleotides matching TRBD2. Trimming took 4 bases from V and 0 from J; bases not matched to a gene: 4. This CDR3 has 15 amino acids. Germline-derived CDR1 and CDR2 are MNHEY and SMNVEV (reference sequence). CDR3 loop: CASSWGLQSTDTQYF. The CDR3 DNA reads TGTGCCAGCAGTTGGGGACTACAAAGCACAGATACGCAGTATTTT.

The chain recombines TRBV15 with TRBJ2-2, with 7 bases matching TRBD1. CDR1 and CDR2 (germline): LNHNV, YYDKDF (reference sequence). This CDR3 has 15 amino acids. V dropped 5 bases and J dropped 0; count of bases not matched to a gene: 3. CDR3 nucleotide sequence: TGTGCCACCAGCTCAGACAGGGCGAACACCGGGGAGCTGTTTTTT. It specifies CATSSDRANTGELFF.

This clonotype showed up just a few times. The rearrangement joins TRBV3-1 to TRBJ1-1; no reliable D call. The CDR3 runs to 16 residues. Germline CDR1 and CDR2: LGHDT and YNNKEL (reference sequence). Between the trimmed V and J ends, which lost 3 bases and 4 bases, there was a span of 18 bases. The CDR3 loop is CASSHYDPAGGTEAFF. DNA of the CDR3: TGTGCCAGCAGCCATTATGATCCGGCCGGTGGCACTGAAGCTTTCTTT.

This sequence joins TRBV6-5 and TRBJ2-2, with a possible D match to TRBD2 (5 bases). Germline V gene data show CDR1 as MNHEY and CDR2 as SVGAGI. The CDR3 has 17 amino acids. V was pared by 0 bases and J by 4 bases, with 15 bases between. The CDR3 DNA sequence: TGTGCCAGCAGTTACTCGATACGAGGGTTGGCCACCGGGGAGCTGTTTTTT. Its protein is CASSYSIRGLATGELFF.

In its sample, this clonotype was seen a few times. V usage is TRBV3-1 and J usage is TRBJ2-7; 10 bases fit TRBD2. The CDR3 sequence is 14 residues long. Germline-derived CDR1 and CDR2 are LGHDT and YNNKEL (reference sequence). Trimming removed 8 bases from V and 3 bases from J; junction bases left unmatched: 7. The CDR3 spells CASSKREGVYEQYF. The CDR3 DNA follows: TGTGCCAGCTCCAAGCGGGAGGGAGTCTACGAGCAGTACTTC.

This chain connects TRBV5-1 to TRBJ1-4, with D maybe TRBD1 (5 bases). This CDR3 has 13 residues. CDR1 is SGHRS and CDR2 is YFSETQ in the germline V gene. V lost 4 bases and J lost 6, with 10 bases in between. In DNA, the CDR3 is TGCGCCAGCAGCCGCTTGACAGATGAAAAACTGTTTTTT. Translation: CASSRLTDEKLFF. The full variable domain, completed using reference TRBV5-1 and TRBJ1-4, is KAGVTQTPRYLIKTRGQQVTLSCSPISGHRSVSWYQQTPGQGLQFLFEYFSETQRNKGNFPGRFSGRQFSNSRSEMNVSTLELGDSALYLCASSRLTDEKLFFGSGTQLSVL.

The chain links TRBV12-3 or TRBV12-4 to TRBJ1-1, with TRBD1 matching over 8 bases. The junction had 11 bases not matched to a gene; V was cut back by 4 bases and J by 4 bases. The CDR3 extends over 16 amino acids. The CDR3 sequence is CASSYGPDREVTEAFF. The DNA for the CDR3 is TGTGCCAGCAGTTACGGCCCGGACAGGGAGGTCACTGAAGCTTTCTTT.

The sample holds a few counts of this clonotype. The gene calls are TRBV6-5 and TRBJ1-1, with no clear D. Trimming left V 10 bases short and J 4 bases short, with 10 bases between. The germline V gene has CDR1 MNHEY and CDR2 SVGAGI. This CDR3 region has 11 residues. The CDR3 sequence is CATEIGTEAFF. DNA of the CDR3: TGTGCCACCGAGATAGGCACTGAAGCTTTCTTT.

The V gene is TRBV7-9, the J gene TRBJ2-7; D not certain. CDR1 SEHNR and CDR2 FQNEAQ come from the germline V gene (reference sequence). V was clipped by 4 bases and J by 5 bases, with 6 bases between them. This CDR3 region has 11 residues. The CDR3 DNA sequence: TGTGCCAGCAGCTCAACGGACGAGCAGTACTTC. Translation gives CASSSTDEQYF.

V gene TRBV7-9 combines with J gene TRBJ2-5, with 7 positions matching TRBD1. In germline, CDR1 is SEHNR, CDR2 FQNEAQ (reference sequence). V lost 7 bases and J lost 5; bases outside the gene matches: 7. The CDR3 is 13 amino acids. CDR3 protein: CASNSRQGETQYF. In nucleotides, the CDR3 is TGTGCCAGCAACTCCCGACAGGGTGAGACCCAGTACTTC.

This clonotype appeared a single time. The chain uses TRBV20-1 and TRBJ2-7; tentatively, D is TRBD1 or TRBD2 (7 bases each). The CDR3 sequence is 17 residues long. V was pared by 3 bases and J by 0 bases, with 21 bases between. The germline V gene encodes CDR1 DFQATT and CDR2 SNEGSKA (reference sequence). The CDR3 DNA follows: TGCAGTGCTAGGAAGACAGGGCGCCGCGGGGGCTCCTACGAGCAGTACTTC. It codes for CSARKTGRRGGSYEQYF.

Only a few counts were recorded for this clonotype. This rearrangement joins TRBV20-1 to TRBJ2-1; 7 nucleotides agree with TRBD2. With V trimmed by 3 bases and J by 0 bases, 5 bases remained unmatched. CDR3 size: 15 residues. CDR1 and CDR2 from the germline V gene are DFQATT and SNEGSKA (reference sequence). CDR3 residues: CSARSLADSYNEQFF. In DNA, the CDR3 is TGCAGTGCTAGGTCTCTAGCGGACTCCTACAATGAGCAGTTCTTC.